Listed below are T cell receptor beta chains from one sample, sequenced in a study of graft-versus-host responses after intestinal transplantation. Assay used: immunoSEQ multiplex PCR; TCRdb lists only in-frame clones, some missing. In the table there are tens of thousands of clones, 90% to 95% of which are singletons. These receptors' antigens are unknown. The sample in question was unstimulated CD8+ T cells sorted from spleen or lymph node cells, obtained before intestinal transplant. The origin of the receptors is a human donor who received an intestinal transplant. Each CDR3 is given with its conserved first and last residue. D genes are given only for firm matches. The size entry is marked missing in some rows and otherwise reads once, few, many or a size class.

V gene	J gene	D gene	clone size	CDR3 protein	CDR3 DNA
TRBV27	TRBJ2-1	TRBD1	NA	CASSPTGNNEQFF	TGTGCCAGCAGTCCGACAGGGAACAATGAGCAGTTCTTC
TRBV5-1	TRBJ2-1	NA	NA	CASNLYNEQFF	TGCGCCAGCAACCTTTACAATGAGCAGTTCTTC
TRBV29-1	TRBJ2-5	NA	NA	CSVDYRETQYF	TGCAGCGTTGATTACAGAGAGACCCAGTACTTC
TRBV2	TRBJ2-7	TRBD1	NA	CASIQGEVREQYF	TGTGCCAGCATACAGGGGGAAGTGCGAGAGCAGTACTTC
TRBV19	TRBJ1-4	NA	NA	CASSDYQGLTNEKLFF	TGTGCCAGTAGTGACTATCAGGGCCTCACTAATGAAAAACTGTTTTTT
TRBV5-1	TRBJ2-1	NA	NA	CASSLAATVSYNEQFF	TGCGCCAGCAGCTTGGCCGCTACTGTGAGCTACAATGAGCAGTTCTTC
TRBV30	TRBJ2-4	NA	NA	CAWSDWISKNIQYF	TGTGCCTGGAGCGACTGGATTTCCAAAAACATTCAGTACTTC
TRBV27	TRBJ1-2	NA	NA	CASRPVVGDGYTF	TGTGCCAGCAGGCCCGTAGTGGGGGATGGCTACACCTTC
TRBV9	TRBJ2-3	TRBD2	NA	CASSLGTSGRADTQYF	TGTGCCAGCAGCCTAGGGACTAGCGGGAGGGCAGATACGCAGTATTTT
TRBV27	TRBJ2-7	NA	NA	CASSLLGLDYEQYF	TGTGCCAGCAGTTTACTAGGGCTGGACTACGAGCAGTACTTC
TRBV9	TRBJ2-1	NA	NA	CASNDPGHNEQFF	TGTGCCAGCAACGACCCAGGTCACAATGAGCAGTTCTTC
TRBV6-7	TRBJ2-1	NA	NA	CASSCRRRVSYNEQFF	TGTGCCAGCAGTTGCCGCAGAAGAGTCTCCTACAATGAGCAGTTCTTC
TRBV7-8	TRBJ2-3	TRBD2	once	CASSSFGGGRGTDTQYF	TGTGCCAGCAGCTCCTTCGGGGGGGGCCGGGGCACAGATACGCAGTATTTT
TRBV11-2	TRBJ2-3	NA	NA	CASSLETIDTQYF	TGTGCCAGCAGCTTAGAAACTATAGATACGCAGTATTTT
TRBV5-6	TRBJ2-1	NA	NA	CASSLEVGGIGNGQFF	TGTGCCAGCAGCTTGGAGGTAGGCGGGATTGGCAATGGGCAGTTCTTC
TRBV27	TRBJ1-5	NA	NA	CASSFDRNQPQHF	TGTGCCAGCAGCTTCGACAGAAATCAGCCCCAGCATTTT
TRBV21-1	TRBJ2-7	NA	NA	CASSKVSGTSYEQYF	TGTGCCAGCAGCAAAGTTAGCGGAACCTCCTACGAGCAGTACTTC
TRBV10-3	TRBJ2-3	TRBD2	NA	CAINPGLAGTDTQYF	TGTGCCATCAACCCGGGACTAGCGGGCACAGATACGCAGTATTTT
TRBV2	TRBJ2-7	NA	NA	CASRTPSHYEQYF	TGTGCCAGCAGGACCCCTTCCCACTACGAGCAGTACTTC
TRBV9	TRBJ2-5	NA	NA	CASSYTLFGPVGWETQYF	TGTGCCAGCTCATATACGTTGTTCGGTCCCGTGGGTTGGGAGACCCAGTACTTC
TRBV2	TRBJ1-2	TRBD1	NA	CATTTRQGSNYGYTF	TGTGCCACCACTACGAGACAGGGATCTAACTATGGCTACACCTTC
TRBV18	TRBJ1-5	NA	NA	CASSPWESLKGNQPQHF	TGTGCCAGCTCACCATGGGAAAGCCTTAAAGGCAATCAGCCCCAGCATTTT
TRBV7-6	TRBJ1-1	TRBD1	NA	CASSPGTGGTEAFF	TGTGCCAGCAGCCCCGGGACAGGGGGCACTGAAGCTTTCTTT
TRBV27	TRBJ1-1	NA	NA	CASSSAGKSAFF	TGTGCCAGCAGTTCTGCGGGGAAGTCTGCTTTCTTT
TRBV6-5	TRBJ2-7	TRBD1	NA	CASSLGQGAIYEQYF	TGTGCCAGCAGTTTGGGCCAGGGGGCTATCTACGAGCAGTACTTC
TRBV6-5	TRBJ2-7	NA	NA	CASSYSPDEQYF	TGTGCCAGCAGTTACTCCCCCGACGAGCAGTACTTC